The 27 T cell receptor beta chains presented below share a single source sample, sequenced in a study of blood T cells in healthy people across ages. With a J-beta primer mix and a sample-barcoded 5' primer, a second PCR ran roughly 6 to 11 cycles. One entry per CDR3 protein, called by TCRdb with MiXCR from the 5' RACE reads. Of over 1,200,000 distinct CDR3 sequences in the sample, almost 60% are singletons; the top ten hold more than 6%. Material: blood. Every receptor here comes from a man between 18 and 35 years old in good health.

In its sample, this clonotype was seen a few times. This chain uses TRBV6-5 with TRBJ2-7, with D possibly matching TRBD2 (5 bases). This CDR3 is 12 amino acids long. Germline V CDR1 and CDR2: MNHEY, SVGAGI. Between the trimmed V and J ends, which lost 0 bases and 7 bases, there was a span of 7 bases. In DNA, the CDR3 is TGTGCCAGCAGTTACTCCGGGGTTGAGCAGTACTTC. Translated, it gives CASSYSGVEQYF.

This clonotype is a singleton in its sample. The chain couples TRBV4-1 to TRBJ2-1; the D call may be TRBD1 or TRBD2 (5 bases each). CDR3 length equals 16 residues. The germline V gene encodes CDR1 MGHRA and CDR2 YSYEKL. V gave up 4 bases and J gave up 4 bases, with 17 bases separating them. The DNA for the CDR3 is TGCGCCAGCAGCCCACCCCAGAGCTGGGGGTACAATGAGCAGTTCTTC. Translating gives CASSPPQSWGYNEQFF.

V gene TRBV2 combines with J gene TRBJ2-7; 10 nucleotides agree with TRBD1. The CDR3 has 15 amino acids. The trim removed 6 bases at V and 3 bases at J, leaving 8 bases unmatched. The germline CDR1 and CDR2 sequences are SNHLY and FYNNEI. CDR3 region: CASRERTGGGYEQYF. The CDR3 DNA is TGTGCCAGCAGGGAGCGGACAGGGGGGGGCTACGAGCAGTACTTC. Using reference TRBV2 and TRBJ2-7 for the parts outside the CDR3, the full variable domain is EPEVTQTPSHQVTQMGQEVILRCVPISNHLYFYWYRQILGQKVEFLVSFYNNEISEKSEIFDDQFSVERPDGSNFTLKIRSTKLEDSAMYFCASRERTGGGYEQYFGPGTRLTVT.

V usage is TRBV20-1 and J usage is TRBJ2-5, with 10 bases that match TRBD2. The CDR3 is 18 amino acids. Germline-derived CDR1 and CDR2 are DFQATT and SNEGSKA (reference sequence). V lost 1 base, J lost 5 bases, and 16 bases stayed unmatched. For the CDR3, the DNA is TGCAGTGCTAGAGGAATGGTTAGCGGGAGGACAAACCGTGAGACCCAGTACTTC. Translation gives CSARGMVSGRTNRETQYF.

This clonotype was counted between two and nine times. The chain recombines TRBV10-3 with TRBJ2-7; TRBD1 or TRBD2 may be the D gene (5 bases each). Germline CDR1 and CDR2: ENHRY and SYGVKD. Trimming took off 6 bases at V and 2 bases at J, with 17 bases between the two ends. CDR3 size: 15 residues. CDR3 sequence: CAISKSGDPPYEQYF. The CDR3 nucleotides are TGTGCCATCAGCAAGTCCGGGGACCCCCCCTACGAGCAGTACTTC.

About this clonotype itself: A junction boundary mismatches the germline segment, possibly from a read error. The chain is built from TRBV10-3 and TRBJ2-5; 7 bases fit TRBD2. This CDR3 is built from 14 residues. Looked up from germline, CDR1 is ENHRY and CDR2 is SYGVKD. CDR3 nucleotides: TGTGCCACCAGTGAAGGGGAGGGCCAAGAGACCCAGTACTTC. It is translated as CATSEGEGQETQYF.

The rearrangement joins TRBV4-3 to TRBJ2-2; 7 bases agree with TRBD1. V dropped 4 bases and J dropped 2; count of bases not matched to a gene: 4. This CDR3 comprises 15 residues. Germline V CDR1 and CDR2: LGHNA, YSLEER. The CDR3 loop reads CASSLRDRNTGELFF. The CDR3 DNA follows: TGCGCCAGCAGCCTCAGGGACAGAAACACCGGGGAGCTGTTTTTT.

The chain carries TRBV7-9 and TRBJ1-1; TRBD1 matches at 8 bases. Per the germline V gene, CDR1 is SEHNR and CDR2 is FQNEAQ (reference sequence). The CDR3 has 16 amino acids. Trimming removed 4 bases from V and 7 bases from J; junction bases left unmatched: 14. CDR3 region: CASSSLRDRPTSEAFF. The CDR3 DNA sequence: TGTGCCAGCAGCTCTCTCAGGGACAGGCCAACTAGTGAAGCTTTCTTT. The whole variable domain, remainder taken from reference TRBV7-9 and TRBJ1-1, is DTGVSQNPRHKITKRGQNVTFRCDPISEHNRLYWYRQTLGQGPEFLTYFQNEAQLEKSRLLSDRFSAERPKGSFSTLEIQRTEQGDSAMYLCASSSLRDRPTSEAFFGQGTRLTVV.

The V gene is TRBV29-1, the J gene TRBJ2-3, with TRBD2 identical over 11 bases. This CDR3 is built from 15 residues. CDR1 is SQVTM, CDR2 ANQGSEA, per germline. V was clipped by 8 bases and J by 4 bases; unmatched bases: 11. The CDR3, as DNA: TGCAGCTACAGTTATAGCGGGGGGGCCCCAGATACGCAGTATTTT. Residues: CSYSYSGGAPDTQYF.

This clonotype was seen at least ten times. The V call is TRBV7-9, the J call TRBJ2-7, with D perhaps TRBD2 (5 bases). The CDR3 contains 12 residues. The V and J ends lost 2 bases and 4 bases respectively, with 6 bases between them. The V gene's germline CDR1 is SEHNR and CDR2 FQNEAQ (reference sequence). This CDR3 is CASSLLAYEQYF. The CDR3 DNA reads TGTGCCAGCAGCTTACTAGCTTACGAGCAGTACTTC.

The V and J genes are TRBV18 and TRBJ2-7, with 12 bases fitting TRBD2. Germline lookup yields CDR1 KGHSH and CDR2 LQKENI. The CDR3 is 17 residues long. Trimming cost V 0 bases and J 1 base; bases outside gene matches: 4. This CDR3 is CASSPPGLAGESYEQYF. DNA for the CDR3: TGTGCCAGCTCACCACCGGGACTAGCGGGCGAGTCCTACGAGCAGTACTTC.

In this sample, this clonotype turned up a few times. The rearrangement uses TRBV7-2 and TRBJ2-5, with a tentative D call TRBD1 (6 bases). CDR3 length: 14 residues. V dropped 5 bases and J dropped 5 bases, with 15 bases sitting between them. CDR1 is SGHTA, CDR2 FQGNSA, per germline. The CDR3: CASSIDRTVETQYF. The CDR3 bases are TGTGCCAGCAGCATCGACAGGACTGTGGAGACCCAGTACTTC.

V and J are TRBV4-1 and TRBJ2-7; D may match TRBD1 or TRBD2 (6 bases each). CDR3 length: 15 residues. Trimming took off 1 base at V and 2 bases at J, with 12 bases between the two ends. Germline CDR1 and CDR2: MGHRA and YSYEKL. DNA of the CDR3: TGCGCCAGCAGCCAAGTTCCGGGGGCCACCTACGAGCAGTACTTC. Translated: CASSQVPGATYEQYF.

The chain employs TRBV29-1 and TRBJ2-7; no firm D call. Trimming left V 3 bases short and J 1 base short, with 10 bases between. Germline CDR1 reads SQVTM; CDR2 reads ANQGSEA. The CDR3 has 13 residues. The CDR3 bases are TGCAGCGTTGACGAGACGGATTCCTACGAGCAGTACTTC. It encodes CSVDETDSYEQYF.

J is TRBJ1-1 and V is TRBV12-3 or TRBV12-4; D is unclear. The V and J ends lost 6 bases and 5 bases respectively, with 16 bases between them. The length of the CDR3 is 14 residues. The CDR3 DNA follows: TGTGCCAGCAGACCGCAGGAGACTACGACTGAAGCTTTCTTT. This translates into CASRPQETTTEAFF.

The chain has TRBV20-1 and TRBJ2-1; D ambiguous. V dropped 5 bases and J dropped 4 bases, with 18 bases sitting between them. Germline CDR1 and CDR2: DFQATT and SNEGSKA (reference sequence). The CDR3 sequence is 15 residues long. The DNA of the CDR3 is TGCAGTGCTGAACTGGCAATGGGGTTATACAATGAGCAGTTCTTC. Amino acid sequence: CSAELAMGLYNEQFF.

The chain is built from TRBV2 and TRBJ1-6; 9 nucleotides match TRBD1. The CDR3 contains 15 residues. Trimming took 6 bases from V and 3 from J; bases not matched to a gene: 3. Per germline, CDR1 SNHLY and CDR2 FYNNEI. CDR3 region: CASRQTGGYNSPLHF. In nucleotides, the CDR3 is TGTGCCAGCAGGCAGACAGGGGGCTATAATTCACCCCTCCACTTT. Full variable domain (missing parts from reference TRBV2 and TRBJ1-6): EPEVTQTPSHQVTQMGQEVILRCVPISNHLYFYWYRQILGQKVEFLVSFYNNEISEKSEIFDDQFSVERPDGSNFTLKIRSTKLEDSAMYFCASRQTGGYNSPLHFGNGTRLTVT.

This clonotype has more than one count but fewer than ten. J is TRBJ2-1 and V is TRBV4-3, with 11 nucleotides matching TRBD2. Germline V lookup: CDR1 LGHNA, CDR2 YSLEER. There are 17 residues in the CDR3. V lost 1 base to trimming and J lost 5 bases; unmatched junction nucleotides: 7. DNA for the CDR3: TGCGCCAGCAGCCAAGGGCTGACTAGCGGGGCTCACAATGAGCAGTTCTTC. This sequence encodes CASSQGLTSGAHNEQFF.

This chain's CDR3 is CASSQPMRRYTQYF. The DNA of the CDR3 is TGCGCCAGCAGCCAGCCAATGAGGAGATATACGCAGTATTTT. The chain combines TRBV4-1 with TRBJ2-3; D not resolved. The V end was cut by 3 bases, the J end by 7 bases, with 14 bases between. Germline CDR1 is MGHRA and CDR2 is YSYEKL. The CDR3 runs to 14 residues.

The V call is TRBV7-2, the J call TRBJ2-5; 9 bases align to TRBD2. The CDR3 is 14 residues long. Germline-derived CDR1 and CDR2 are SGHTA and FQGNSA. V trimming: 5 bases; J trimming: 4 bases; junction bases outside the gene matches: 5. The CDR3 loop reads CASSPRLAVETQYF. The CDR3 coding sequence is TGTGCCAGCAGCCCCCGACTAGCGGTAGAGACCCAGTACTTC.

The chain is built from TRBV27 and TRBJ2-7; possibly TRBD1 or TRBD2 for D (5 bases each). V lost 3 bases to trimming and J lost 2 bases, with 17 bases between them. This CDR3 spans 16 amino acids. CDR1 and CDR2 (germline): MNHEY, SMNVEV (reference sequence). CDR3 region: CASSFGFGTQTYEQYF. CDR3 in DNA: TGTGCCAGCAGTTTTGGGTTCGGGACGCAGACCTACGAGCAGTACTTC.

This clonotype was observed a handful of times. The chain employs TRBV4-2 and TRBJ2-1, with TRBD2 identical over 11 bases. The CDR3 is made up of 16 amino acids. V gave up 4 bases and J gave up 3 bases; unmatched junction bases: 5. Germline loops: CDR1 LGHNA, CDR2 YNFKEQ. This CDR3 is CASSRLGTSGYNEQFF. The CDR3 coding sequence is TGTGCCAGCAGCCGCTTGGGGACTAGCGGCTACAATGAGCAGTTCTTC.

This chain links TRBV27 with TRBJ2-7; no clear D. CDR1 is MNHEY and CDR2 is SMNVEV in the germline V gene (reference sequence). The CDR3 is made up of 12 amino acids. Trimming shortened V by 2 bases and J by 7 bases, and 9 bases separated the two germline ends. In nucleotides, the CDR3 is TGTGCCAGCAGTTTACCAGGATGGGAGCAGTACTTC. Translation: CASSLPGWEQYF.

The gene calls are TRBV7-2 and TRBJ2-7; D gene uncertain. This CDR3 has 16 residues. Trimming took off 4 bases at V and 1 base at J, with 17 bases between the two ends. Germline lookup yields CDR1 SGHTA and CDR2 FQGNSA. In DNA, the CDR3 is TGTGCCAGCAGCTCCCTACCCGGACCAAATTCCTACGAGCAGTACTTC. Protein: CASSSLPGPNSYEQYF.

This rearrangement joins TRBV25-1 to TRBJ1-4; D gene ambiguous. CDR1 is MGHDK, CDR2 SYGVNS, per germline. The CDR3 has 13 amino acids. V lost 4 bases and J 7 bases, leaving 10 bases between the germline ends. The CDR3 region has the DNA TGTGCCAGCAGTGCCGGGCGTGGTGAAAAACTGTTTTTT. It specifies CASSAGRGEKLFF.

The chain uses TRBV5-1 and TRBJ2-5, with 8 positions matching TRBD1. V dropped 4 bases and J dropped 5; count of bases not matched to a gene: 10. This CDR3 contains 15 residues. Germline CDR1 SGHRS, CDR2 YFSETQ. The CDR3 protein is CASSRTRQGPETQYF. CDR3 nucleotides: TGCGCCAGCAGCCGAACCCGACAGGGGCCGGAGACCCAGTACTTC.

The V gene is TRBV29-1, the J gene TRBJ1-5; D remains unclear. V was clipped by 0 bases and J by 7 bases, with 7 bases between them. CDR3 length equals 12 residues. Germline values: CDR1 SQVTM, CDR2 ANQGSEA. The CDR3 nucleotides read TGCAGCGTTGAAGAGGTGGGACAGCCCCAGCATTTT. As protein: CSVEEVGQPQHF.